These 18 T cell receptor beta chains originate from one sample sequenced in a study of blood T cell repertoires in COVID-19. Assay used: immunoSEQ multiplex PCR; TCRdb lists only in-frame clones, some missing. The table has about 120,000 clones, roughly 88% seen once. Material for sequencing was peripheral blood. The receptor set was obtained from a woman aged 65 to 85 with acute or convalescent COVID-19.

This rearrangement joins TRBV7-9 to TRBJ1-4, with 7 bases that match TRBD1. Germline CDR1 is SEHNR and CDR2 is FQNEAQ (reference sequence). Unmatched junction bases numbered 9, after V lost 5 bases and J lost 6 bases. This CDR3 contains 15 residues. The CDR3 sequence is CASSASGQLHEKLFF. The CDR3 DNA is TGTGCCAGCAGCGCCTCGGGACAGCTACATGAAAAACTGTTTTTT.

This clone showed up just once. The chain has TRBV4-2 and TRBJ2-1; 11 positions match TRBD2. The V gene end was trimmed by 1 base and the J gene end by 6 bases; junction bases not matched to a gene: 8. Germline-derived CDR1 and CDR2 are LGHNA and YNFKEQ. CDR3 length equals 17 residues. CDR3: CASSQVESLAGGNEQFF. The CDR3 nucleotides are TGTGCCAGCAGCCAAGTGGAAAGTCTAGCGGGAGGCAATGAGCAGTTCTTC.

The V and J genes are TRBV28 and TRBJ1-1; D not resolved. Looked up from germline, CDR1 is MDHEN and CDR2 is SYDVKM. Trimming removed 10 bases at V and 6 bases at J, with 15 bases between. CDR3 length: 12 residues. CDR3 amino acids: CATNRGDPEAFF. The CDR3, as DNA: TGTGCCACCAATAGAGGTGACCCTGAAGCTTTCTTT.

The V call is TRBV10-1, the J call TRBJ2-1, with 15 bases lining up with TRBD2. The CDR3 has 16 residues. Trimming at V came to 5 bases and at J to 6 bases, leaving 5 bases not matched to a gene. Germline CDR1 is WNHNN and CDR2 is SYGVQD (reference sequence). The CDR3 DNA reads TGCGCCAGCAGTCCTCCGGGACTAGCGGGAGGCAATGAGCAGTTCTTC. Translation: CASSPPGLAGGNEQFF.

The chain couples TRBV6-6 to TRBJ1-1; weak D call: TRBD1 (5 bases). The CDR3 runs 15 residues. V dropped 4 bases and J dropped 3 bases, with 15 bases sitting between them. In germline, CDR1 is MNHNY, CDR2 SVGAGI (reference sequence). The CDR3 sequence is CASSFLGGVDTEAFF. CDR3 coding DNA: TGTGCCAGCAGTTTTTTGGGGGGAGTGGACACTGAAGCTTTCTTT.

The chain links TRBV6-8 to TRBJ1-2, with TRBD1 matching over 7 bases. This CDR3 contains 13 residues. Per the germline V gene, CDR1 is MNHGY and CDR2 is SAAAGT. Trimming at V came to 6 bases and at J to 3 bases, leaving 4 bases not matched to a gene. In nucleotides, the CDR3 is TGTGCCAGCAGAACAGGGGAGTACTATGGCTACACCTTC. Protein sequence: CASRTGEYYGYTF.

This clone was observed a handful of times. The gene calls are TRBV2 and TRBJ1-4; TRBD1 aligns across 8 bases. Germline-derived CDR1 and CDR2 are SNHLY and FYNNEI. Losses at the gene ends were 7 bases for V and 8 bases for J; bases not matched to a gene: 9. This CDR3 is built from 14 residues. The CDR3 DNA sequence: TGTGCCAGCACCAGGCAGGGGGCTATCGAAAAACTGTTTTTT. Its translation is CASTRQGAIEKLFF.

The V and J genes are TRBV28 and TRBJ1-5; D unresolved. Deletions cut 3 bases from V and 3 bases from J, with 12 bases between. The CDR3 runs 15 residues. CDR1 is MDHEN and CDR2 is SYDVKM in the germline V gene. CDR3: CASSFPSGSNQPQHF. CDR3 DNA sequence: TGTGCCAGCAGTTTCCCCTCGGGGTCCAATCAGCCCCAGCATTTT.

The chain links TRBV5-1 to TRBJ1-2; D uncertain. Germline V CDR1 and CDR2: SGHRS, YFSETQ. The CDR3 is made up of 16 amino acids. Trimming took off 1 base at V and 1 base at J, with 14 bases between the two ends. The CDR3 loop reads CASSLKAGRFNYGYTF. In DNA, the CDR3 is TGCGCCAGCAGCTTGAAGGCAGGTCGATTTAACTATGGCTACACCTTC.

The CDR3 nucleotides read TGTGCCAGCAGCTCCGGGACAGGGGGCGCGTCCTACAATGAGCAGTTCTTC. It encodes CASSSGTGGASYNEQFF. V usage is TRBV7-6 and J usage is TRBJ2-1; 12 nucleotides align to TRBD1. Germline V gives CDR1 SGHVS, CDR2 FNYEAQ. With V trimmed by 4 bases and J by 1 base, 5 bases remained unmatched. This CDR3 comprises 17 residues. Full variable domain (outside the CDR3, taken from reference TRBV7-6 and TRBJ2-1): GAGVSQSPRYKVTKRGQDVALRCDPISGHVSLYWYRQALGQGPEFLTYFNYEAQQDKSGLPNDRFSAERPEGSISTLTIQRTEQRDSAMYRCASSSGTGGASYNEQFFGPGTRLTVL.

CDR3 sequence (DNA): TGTGCCAGCAGCTTAGGGGACAAAGAGACCCAGTACTTC. Protein product: CASSLGDKETQYF. The chain carries TRBV11-2 and TRBJ2-5, with D possibly being TRBD1 (6 bases). This CDR3 contains 13 residues. With 1 base removed from V and 3 bases from J, the gap between germline ends came to 6 bases. From germline, CDR1 is SGHAT and CDR2 FQNNGV.

The V and J genes are TRBV2 and TRBJ2-2; D is undetermined. Germline V gene data show CDR1 as SNHLY and CDR2 as FYNNEI. The germline V and J ends were trimmed by 0 bases and 8 bases, with 7 bases remaining between them. The CDR3 totals 13 residues. CDR3 loop: CASSEARRGELFF. CDR3 DNA sequence: TGTGCCAGCAGTGAAGCGCGCAGGGGGGAGCTGTTTTTT.

This clone came up once. The chain uses TRBV15 and TRBJ2-5; maybe TRBD1 (5 bases). Per germline, CDR1 LNHNV and CDR2 YYDKDF (reference sequence). CDR3 size: 15 residues. V shed 0 bases and J shed 3 bases, with 11 bases lying between them. The CDR3 loop reads CATSREGRAKETQYF. In DNA, the CDR3 is TGTGCCACCAGCAGAGAGGGCAGGGCTAAAGAGACCCAGTACTTC.

This chain's CDR3 is CASSLGAFTDTQYF. For the CDR3, the DNA is TGTGCCAGCAGTTTGGGGGCTTTCACAGATACGCAGTATTTT. The chain is built from TRBV27 and TRBJ2-3, with D tentatively TRBD1 (6 bases). The V gene's germline CDR1 is MNHEY and CDR2 SMNVEV (reference sequence). Trimming took off 3 bases at V and 2 bases at J, with 9 bases between the two ends. This CDR3 is built from 14 residues.

The chain carries TRBV11-2 and TRBJ2-1; D gene unclear. Trimming left V 2 bases short and J 2 bases short, with 7 bases between. Germline CDR1 reads SGHAT; CDR2 reads FQNNGV. This CDR3 is built from 14 residues. CDR3 DNA sequence: TGTGCCAGCAGCTTATCTTCGGCCTACAATGAGCAGTTCTTC. Translating gives CASSLSSAYNEQFF.

The sample holds a few counts of this clone. This chain links TRBV5-8 with TRBJ2-1; TRBD1 matches 9 bases. CDR3 size: 13 residues. Germline-derived CDR1 and CDR2 are SGHTS and YDEGEE. The V gene end was trimmed by 5 bases and the J gene end by 6 bases; junction bases not matched to a gene: 3. CDR3 loop: CASRRTGVNEQFF. CDR3 nucleotides: TGTGCCAGCAGAAGGACAGGGGTCAATGAGCAGTTCTTC. The full variable domain, in which reference TRBV5-8 and TRBJ2-1 provide the parts outside the CDR3, is EAGVTQSPTHLIKTRGQQATLRCSPISGHTSVYWYQQALGLGLQFLLWYDEGEERNRGNFPPRFSGRQFPNYSSELNVNALELEDSALYLCASRRTGVNEQFFGPGTRLTVL.

This clone was seen a single time. The chain employs TRBV19 and TRBJ1-1; 9 positions agree with TRBD1. Losses at the gene ends were 4 bases for V and 8 bases for J; bases not matched to a gene: 2. This CDR3 is 12 amino acids long. Germline V CDR1 and CDR2: LNHDA, SQIVND (reference sequence). The CDR3: CASSTGQGEAFF. CDR3 DNA sequence: TGTGCCAGTAGTACTGGACAGGGGGAAGCTTTCTTT.

The chain uses TRBV3-1 (or the pseudogene TRBV3-2) and TRBJ2-5; D perhaps matches TRBD2 (6 bases). CDR3 length equals 15 residues. CDR1 is LGHDT and CDR2 is YNNKEL in the germline V gene (reference sequence). Trimming took 2 bases from V and 1 from J, leaving 11 bases between them. The CDR3 protein is CASSQNGGFQETQYF. The DNA for the CDR3 is TGTGCCAGCAGCCAAAACGGGGGTTTCCAAGAGACCCAGTACTTC.